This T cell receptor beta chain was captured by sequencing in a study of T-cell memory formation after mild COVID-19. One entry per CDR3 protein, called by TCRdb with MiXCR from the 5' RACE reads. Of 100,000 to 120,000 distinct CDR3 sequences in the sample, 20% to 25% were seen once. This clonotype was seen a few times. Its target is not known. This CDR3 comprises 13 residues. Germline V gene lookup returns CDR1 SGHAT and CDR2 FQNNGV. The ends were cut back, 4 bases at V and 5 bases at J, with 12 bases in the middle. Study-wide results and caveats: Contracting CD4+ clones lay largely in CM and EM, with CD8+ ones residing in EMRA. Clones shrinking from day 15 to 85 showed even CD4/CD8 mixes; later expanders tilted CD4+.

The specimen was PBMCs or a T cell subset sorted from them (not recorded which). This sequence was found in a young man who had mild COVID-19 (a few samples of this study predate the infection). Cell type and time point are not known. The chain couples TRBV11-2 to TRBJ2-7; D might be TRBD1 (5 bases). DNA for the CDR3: TGTGCCAGCAGCTACTGGGGCATGGACGAGCAGTACTTC. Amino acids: CASSYWGMDEQYF.